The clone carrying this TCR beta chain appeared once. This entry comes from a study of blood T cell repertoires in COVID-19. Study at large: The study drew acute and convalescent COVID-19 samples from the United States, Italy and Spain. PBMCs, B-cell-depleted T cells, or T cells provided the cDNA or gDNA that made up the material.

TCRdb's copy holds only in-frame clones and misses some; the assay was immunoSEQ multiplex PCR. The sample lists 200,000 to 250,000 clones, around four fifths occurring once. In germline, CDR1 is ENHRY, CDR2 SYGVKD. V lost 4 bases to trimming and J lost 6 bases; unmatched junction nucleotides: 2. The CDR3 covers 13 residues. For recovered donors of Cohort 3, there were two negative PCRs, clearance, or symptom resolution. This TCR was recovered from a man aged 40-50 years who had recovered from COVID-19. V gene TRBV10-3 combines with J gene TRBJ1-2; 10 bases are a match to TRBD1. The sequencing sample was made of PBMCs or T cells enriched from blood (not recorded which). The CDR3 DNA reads TGTGCCATCAGTGGACAGGGGGCAGATGGCTACACCTTC. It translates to CAISGQGADGYTF.